Listed below are T cell receptor beta chains from one sample, sequenced in a study of blood T cell repertoires in COVID-19. The assay was immunoSEQ multiplex PCR, and TCRdb's table has in-frame clones only and misses some. Found here are about 67,000 clones, approximately 75% of them singletons; the top ten hold 6.3%. The material sequenced was peripheral blood. The receptors derive from an older woman with acute or convalescent COVID-19. The CDR3 runs from the conserved cysteine through the conserved F or W. A D gene is named only where the DNA matches it firmly. Some rows mark clone size as missing; the rest say once, few, many or name a class of expanded clone.

v_call	clone_size	j_call	d_call	cdr3_aa	cdr3_nt
TRBV19	few	TRBJ2-1	TRBD2	CASRKSGGDNEQFF	TGTGCCAGTAGAAAGTCGGGGGGAGACAATGAGCAGTTCTTC
TRBV2	NA	TRBJ2-5	NA	CASSTGSMETQYF	TGTGCCAGCAGTACAGGTTCGATGGAGACCCAGTACTTC
TRBV19	NA	TRBJ1-2	NA	CASSIRGDGYTF	TGTGCCAGTAGTATCAGGGGTGATGGCTACACCTTC
TRBV10-3	NA	TRBJ2-3	TRBD2	CAISEETSDTDTQYF	TGTGCCATCAGTGAAGAGACTAGCGACACAGATACGCAGTATTTT
TRBV11-2	NA	TRBJ2-7	NA	CASSLGGSGEQYF	TGTGCCAGCAGCTTAGGAGGGTCAGGCGAGCAGTACTTC
TRBV6-2/TRBV6-3	once	TRBJ2-5	NA	CASSSQEWETQYF	TGTGCCAGCAGCTCACAGGAGTGGGAGACCCAGTACTTC
TRBV3-1/TRBV3-2	NA	TRBJ1-2	TRBD1	CASSQKQGAGYGYTF	TGTGCCAGCAGCCAGAAACAGGGGGCGGGCTATGGCTACACCTTC
TRBV28	NA	TRBJ2-7	NA	CASSFAGDYEQYF	TGTGCCAGCAGTTTTGCAGGGGACTACGAGCAGTACTTC
TRBV5-1	NA	TRBJ2-7	NA	CASSLAGDNSYEQYF	TGCGCCAGCAGCTTGGCCGGCGACAACTCCTACGAGCAGTACTTC
TRBV7-2	once	TRBJ2-2	NA	CASSLSAVMNTGELFF	TGTGCCAGCAGCTTAAGTGCGGTTATGAACACCGGGGAGCTGTTTTTT
TRBV7-3	NA	TRBJ2-2	NA	CASSSQPTGLNTGELFF	TGTGCCAGCAGCTCCCAGCCAACAGGGTTAAACACCGGGGAGCTGTTTTTT
TRBV12-3/TRBV12-4	NA	TRBJ2-2	TRBD1	CASSRQGTGELFF	TGTGCCAGCAGCCGACAGGGAACCGGGGAGCTGTTTTTT
TRBV11-3	NA	TRBJ2-2	NA	CASSLGQGTGELFF	TGTGCCAGCAGCTTAGGGCAGGGGACCGGGGAGCTGTTTTTT
TRBV11-2	NA	TRBJ2-7	NA	CASSLAAAPGNEQYF	TGTGCCAGCAGCTTAGCGGCCGCTCCAGGCAACGAGCAGTACTTC
TRBV6-5	NA	TRBJ1-1	NA	CASSYRGKNTEAFF	TGTGCCAGCAGTTACCGAGGGAAGAACACTGAAGCTTTCTTT
TRBV4-3	NA	TRBJ1-4	NA	CASAIWTATNEKLFF	TGCGCCAGCGCCATTTGGACAGCAACTAATGAAAAACTGTTTTTT
TRBV10-3	once	TRBJ2-1	TRBD1	CAILPGQGPNEQFF	TGTGCCATTTTACCGGGACAGGGGCCCAATGAGCAGTTCTTC
TRBV2	NA	TRBJ2-5	TRBD1	CASSPQTGGETQYF	TGTGCCAGCAGTCCTCAGACAGGGGGCGAGACCCAGTACTTC
TRBV7-2	NA	TRBJ2-3	NA	CASSSPYGTQYF	TGTGCCAGCAGCTCCCCCTATGGTACGCAGTATTTT
TRBV28	few	TRBJ1-1	NA	CASSLPMNTEAFF	TGTGCCAGCAGTTTGCCTATGAACACTGAAGCTTTCTTT
TRBV10-3	once	TRBJ2-7	TRBD1	CAISGTGAHEQYF	TGTGCCATCAGTGGGACAGGGGCCCACGAGCAGTACTTC
TRBV5-8	NA	TRBJ1-5	NA	CASSLAGDQPQHF	TGTGCCAGCAGCTTGGCAGGGGATCAGCCCCAGCATTTT
TRBV12-3/TRBV12-4	NA	TRBJ2-5	NA	CASSDHGGETQYF	TGTGCCAGCAGTGACCACGGCGGGGAGACCCAGTACTTC
TRBV10-3	NA	TRBJ2-7	TRBD1	CAGSSAGGSYEQYF	TGTGCCGGAAGTTCAGCAGGGGGCAGCTACGAGCAGTACTTC
TRBV28	NA	TRBJ2-3	TRBD2	CASSLPRAGGFTDTQYF	TGTGCCAGCAGTTTACCCCGGGCGGGGGGTTTCACAGATACGCAGTATTTT
TRBV18	once	TRBJ1-4	NA	CASSPSTTNEKLFF	TGTGCCAGCTCACCCAGTACAACTAATGAAAAACTGTTTTTT
TRBV6-5	NA	TRBJ2-1	TRBD2	CASTPLRGGNEQFF	TGTGCCAGCACCCCATTGCGGGGGGGCAATGAGCAGTTCTTC
TRBV4-1	NA	TRBJ2-7	NA	CASSPPLGADLYEQYF	TGCGCCAGCAGCCCCCCTCTAGGGGCCGACCTCTACGAGCAGTACTTC
TRBV6-6	NA	TRBJ1-1	NA	CASSYVQNPEAFF	TGTGCCAGCAGTTACGTACAGAACCCTGAAGCTTTCTTT
TRBV19	NA	TRBJ2-3	TRBD1	CASIDRAGTDTQYF	TGTGCCAGTATTGACAGGGCTGGCACAGATACGCAGTATTTT
TRBV7-9	few	TRBJ2-7	NA	CASSSVVTGYEQYF	TGTGCCAGCAGCTCCGTTGTAACAGGATACGAGCAGTACTTC
TRBV10-3	NA	TRBJ2-7	TRBD1	CAIKGTGPYEQYF	TGTGCCATCAAAGGGACAGGGCCCTACGAGCAGTACTTC
TRBV29-1	NA	TRBJ2-4	NA	CSVDPLAKNIQYF	TGCAGCGTTGATCCGTTAGCCAAAAACATTCAGTACTTC
TRBV25-1	NA	TRBJ2-3	NA	CASSETVGTDTQYF	TGTGCCAGCAGTGAGACGGTCGGGACAGATACGCAGTATTTT
TRBV19	NA	TRBJ2-1	NA	CASSPRGNVNEQFF	TGTGCCAGTAGTCCCCGGGGTAACGTCAATGAGCAGTTCTTC
TRBV24-1	NA	TRBJ1-2	TRBD1	CATSDLGTGDGYTF	TGTGCCACCAGTGATTTAGGGACAGGGGATGGCTACACCTTC